One sample yielded the 24 T cell receptor beta chains listed below, sequenced in a study of T cells after posttransplantation cyclophosphamide. The table came from immunoSEQ multiplex PCR; TCRdb's copy has only in-frame clones and leaves some out. The sample shows 11,000 or so clones, about 95% of them seen only once. Source material: naive CD8+ T cells sorted from PBMCs. All receptors derive from a man aged 30-40 years in good health and a related stem cell transplant donor.

This clone was counted once. The chain links TRBV5-6 to TRBJ1-1; D unresolved. V was pared by 2 bases and J by 8 bases, with 10 bases between. CDR3 length: 12 residues. Germline-derived CDR1 and CDR2 are SGHDT and YYEEEE. CDR3 protein: CASSLSGREAFF. CDR3 sequence (DNA): TGTGCCAGCAGCTTAAGTGGGAGGGAAGCTTTCTTT.

The chain recombines TRBV27 with TRBJ1-5; D might be TRBD1 (5 bases). The CDR3 sequence is 13 residues long. Germline CDR1 MNHEY, CDR2 SMNVEV (reference sequence). V was cut by 3 bases and J by 7 bases, with 10 bases left in between. CDR3 in amino acids: CASSFGGGQPQHF. Here the CDR3 DNA reads TGTGCCAGCAGTTTCGGGGGAGGGCAGCCCCAGCATTTT.

The rearrangement uses TRBV2 and TRBJ1-1; TRBD1 agrees at 7 bases. The germline V gene has CDR1 SNHLY and CDR2 FYNNEI. V shed 0 bases and J 1 base; nucleotides not matched to a gene: 14. This CDR3 region has 19 residues. In DNA, the CDR3 is TGTGCCAGCAGTGAAGCGCGGCAGGGGGGCCCTCTGGGGAACACTGAAGCTTTCTTT. Translating it yields CASSEARQGGPLGNTEAFF.

V gene TRBV13 combines with J gene TRBJ2-7, with 8 bases lining up with TRBD1. J was trimmed by 5 bases and V by 5 bases; bases with no gene match: 8. The germline V gene encodes CDR1 PRHDT and CDR2 FYEKMQ (reference sequence). The CDR3 is made up of 14 amino acids. The CDR3 sequence is CASSATGQVHEQYF. CDR3 sequence (DNA): TGTGCCAGCAGCGCTACGGGACAGGTCCACGAGCAGTACTTC.

In regard to this clone: The junction differs from germline at one of its ends, possibly a read error. Additional DNA sequences in this sample encode the identical CDR3. The chain employs TRBV9 and TRBJ2-7; 10 bases line up with TRBD2. Germline V gene lookup returns CDR1 SGDLS and CDR2 YYNGEE. This CDR3 has 15 residues. The CDR3 reads CASSESGGAPNEQYF. DNA for the CDR3: TGCGCCAGCAGCGAGAGCGGGGGGGCCCCCAACGAGCAGTACTTC.

The J gene is TRBJ2-1, the V gene TRBV9, with D hard to call. The CDR3 covers 12 residues. The V and J ends lost 3 bases and 7 bases respectively, with 8 bases between them. Germline CDR1 is SGDLS and CDR2 is YYNGEE. CDR3 sequence: CASSARENEQFF. CDR3 nucleotides: TGTGCCAGCAGCGCGAGAGAAAATGAGCAGTTCTTC.

The V and J genes are TRBV21-1 and TRBJ2-1; the table's D call, TRBD2, has no DNA check behind it. TRBV21-1 is assigned pseudogene status. The CDR3 consists of 16 residues. Here the CDR3 reads CASSAEGSSGGFEQFF. The CDR3, as DNA: TGTGCCAGCAGCGCCGAAGGTAGTAGCGGGGGGTTTGAGCAGTTCTTC.

This chain joins TRBV10-2 and TRBJ2-5; 15 bases map to TRBD2. Unmatched junction bases numbered 7, after V lost 6 bases and J lost 5 bases. The CDR3 contains 16 residues. In germline, CDR1 is WSHSY, CDR2 SAAADI. CDR3 sequence: CASSPGLAGGNETQYF. CDR3 bases: TGCGCCAGCAGCCCTGGACTAGCGGGGGGGAACGAGACCCAGTACTTC.

The chain links TRBV9 to TRBJ2-2; D might be TRBD1 (6 bases). V was clipped by 4 bases and J by 1 base, with 17 bases between them. Germline-derived CDR1 and CDR2 are SGDLS and YYNGEE. The CDR3 contains 17 residues. CDR3 amino acids: CASSTRGGAENTGELFF. CDR3 nucleotide sequence: TGTGCCAGCAGCACCAGGGGTGGAGCGGAGAACACCGGGGAGCTGTTTTTT.

The gene calls are TRBV7-2 and TRBJ2-1; 7 positions agree with TRBD2. In germline, CDR1 is SGHTA, CDR2 FQGNSA. The CDR3 extends over 14 amino acids. The V gene end was trimmed by 3 bases and the J gene end by 4 bases; junction bases not matched to a gene: 3. The CDR3 reads CASSFWGGYNEQFF. Here the CDR3 DNA reads TGTGCCAGCAGCTTTTGGGGGGGGTACAATGAGCAGTTCTTC.

This clone has just a few counts. The chain has TRBV7-9 and TRBJ1-1, with D possibly being TRBD1 (6 bases). The CDR3 spans 15 residues. Trimming left V 0 bases short and J 5 bases short, with 13 bases between. Germline-derived CDR1 and CDR2 are SEHNR and FQNEAQ (reference sequence). This CDR3 reads CASSLAEGVRTEAFF. Written as DNA, the CDR3 is TGTGCCAGCAGCTTAGCTGAGGGGGTGAGGACTGAAGCTTTCTTT.

V is TRBV7-9 and J is TRBJ1-3, with TRBD1 matching 7 bases. The CDR3 covers 13 residues. The trim removed 10 bases at V and 3 bases at J, leaving 6 bases unmatched. CDR1 and CDR2 (germline): SEHNR, FQNEAQ (reference sequence). CDR3 DNA sequence: TGTGCCATCCCGGGACAGAGTGGAAACACCATATATTTT. Translation gives CAIPGQSGNTIYF.

The chain links TRBV4-1 to TRBJ2-3; tentatively, D is TRBD2 (5 bases). Germline V CDR1 and CDR2: MGHRA, YSYEKL. The CDR3 consists of 16 residues. Between the trimmed V and J ends, which lost 5 bases and 4 bases, there was a span of 19 bases. CDR3 amino acids: CASSSDYLLRADTQYF. The CDR3 region has the DNA TGCGCCAGCAGCTCTGACTACCTCTTGAGGGCAGATACGCAGTATTTT.

This chain joins TRBV2 and TRBJ1-6, with D unclear. This CDR3 has 12 residues. Between the trimmed V and J ends, which lost 8 bases and 0 bases, there was a span of 2 bases. Germline CDR1 reads SNHLY; CDR2 reads FYNNEI. Written as DNA, the CDR3 is TGTGCCAGCCTCTCCTATAATTCACCCCTCCACTTT. Amino acids: CASLSYNSPLHF.

The J gene is TRBJ2-7, the V gene TRBV29-1; 12 bases fit TRBD1. Trimming took 2 bases from V and 4 from J; bases not matched to a gene: 3. The V gene's germline CDR1 is SQVTM and CDR2 ANQGSEA. This CDR3 contains 14 residues. The CDR3 nucleotides are TGCAGCGTTGAACCGGGACAGGGGGCTTACGAGCAGTACTTC. Its protein is CSVEPGQGAYEQYF.

This clone showed up just once. The chain carries TRBV7-6 and TRBJ2-7, with 8 nucleotides matching TRBD2. The CDR3 has 14 amino acids. Germline V lookup: CDR1 SGHVS, CDR2 FNYEAQ. Trimming took 5 bases from V and 0 from J; bases not matched to a gene: 3. The CDR3 loop reads CASSTGGSSYEQYF. The CDR3, as DNA: TGTGCCAGCAGCACGGGGGGGAGCTCCTACGAGCAGTACTTC.

The V and J genes are TRBV28 and TRBJ1-6; 10 positions match TRBD1. The CDR3 length is 14 residues. Germline V lookup: CDR1 MDHEN, CDR2 SYDVKM. V shed 4 bases, J shed 8 bases, and the junction held 2 bases outside the gene matches. The chain's CDR3 is CASSWDRGYSPLHF. CDR3 coding DNA: TGTGCCAGCAGTTGGGACAGGGGCTATTCACCCCTCCACTTT.

The chain links TRBV5-4 to TRBJ1-6; tentative D call: TRBD1 (5 bases). The germline gives CDR1 SGHNT, CDR2 YYREEE (reference sequence). The V gene lost 2 bases and the J gene lost 11 bases, with 14 bases spanning the gap. This CDR3 is 14 amino acids long. CDR3 bases: TGTGCCAGCAGCTTTAGGGGCGGCTCGACACCCCTCCACTTT. It encodes CASSFRGGSTPLHF.

The V gene is TRBV6-1, the J gene TRBJ2-1, with 7 bases matching TRBD1. J gave up 7 bases and V 4 bases, and 16 bases lay outside the gene matches. The CDR3 spans 17 residues. Germline lookup yields CDR1 MNHNS and CDR2 SASEGT. CDR3 nucleotides: TGTGCCAGCAGTGTAATTGGGACAGCACGATTTGCTAATGAGCAGTTCTTC. Translating gives CASSVIGTARFANEQFF.

J is TRBJ2-7 and V is TRBV27; D is possibly TRBD2 (5 bases). The CDR3 length is 15 residues. The germline V gene has CDR1 MNHEY and CDR2 SMNVEV (reference sequence). Trimming took 2 bases from V and 4 from J, leaving 15 bases between them. The CDR3: CASSLEAVGWYEQYF. In nucleotides, the CDR3 is TGTGCCAGCAGTTTAGAAGCGGTAGGGTGGTACGAGCAGTACTTC.

Concerning this clone itself: Compared with germline, one end of the junction differs, possibly owing to a read error. The chain joins TRBV19 to TRBJ2-7, with a weak D call TRBD1 (6 bases). This CDR3 region has 15 residues. CDR1 and CDR2 (germline): LNHDA, SQIVND (reference sequence). The CDR3 DNA follows: TGTGCCAGTAGTTTAGAGACAGGTCTGGTCTACGAGCAGTACTTC. Its protein is CASSLETGLVYEQYF.

This chain joins TRBV5-1 and TRBJ2-5, with 8 bases fitting TRBD1. V lost 1 base, J lost 2 bases, and 1 base stayed unmatched. The germline CDR1 and CDR2 sequences are SGHRS and YFSETQ. This CDR3 region has 14 residues. CDR3: CASSLTGGQETQYF. The CDR3 region has the DNA TGCGCCAGCAGCTTGACAGGGGGACAAGAGACCCAGTACTTC.

This CDR3 is CASSGGGWNTEAFF. CDR3 bases: TGTGCCAGCAGCGGAGGAGGTTGGAACACTGAAGCTTTCTTT. The rearrangement joins TRBV9 to TRBJ1-1; D unclear. Trimming cost V 3 bases and J 1 base, with 10 bases left between them. Germline V gives CDR1 SGDLS, CDR2 YYNGEE. CDR3 length: 14 amino acids.

This chain links TRBV27 with TRBJ2-3; 9 nucleotides align to TRBD2. CDR3 length equals 15 residues. With 3 bases clipped from V and 4 bases from J, the junction kept 5 bases outside the gene matches. Germline-derived CDR1 and CDR2 are MNHEY and SMNVEV (reference sequence). CDR3 loop: CASSFKLAGPDTQYF. CDR3 DNA sequence: TGTGCCAGCAGTTTCAAACTAGCGGGCCCAGATACGCAGTATTTT.